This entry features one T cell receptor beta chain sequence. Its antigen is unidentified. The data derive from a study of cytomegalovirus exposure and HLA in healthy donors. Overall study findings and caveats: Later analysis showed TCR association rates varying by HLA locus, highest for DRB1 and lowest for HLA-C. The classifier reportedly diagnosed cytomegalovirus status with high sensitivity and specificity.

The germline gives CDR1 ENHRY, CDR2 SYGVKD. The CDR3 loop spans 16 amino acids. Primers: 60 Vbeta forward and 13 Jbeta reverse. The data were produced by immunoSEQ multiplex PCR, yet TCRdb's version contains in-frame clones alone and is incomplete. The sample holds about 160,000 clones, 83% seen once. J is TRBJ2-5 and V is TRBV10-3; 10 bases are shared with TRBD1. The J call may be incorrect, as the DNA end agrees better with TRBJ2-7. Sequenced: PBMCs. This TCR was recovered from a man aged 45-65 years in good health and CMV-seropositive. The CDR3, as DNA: TGTGCCATCAGTGATGGGACAGGGGTTAAGCGCTACGAGCAGTACTTC. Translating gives CAISDGTGVKRYEQYF.